The clone carrying this TCR beta chain came up a few times. Its antigen is still unknown. This specimen comes from a study of cytomegalovirus exposure and HLA in healthy donors. Background on the study: Around 86 million unique TCRs, all from HLA-typed donors, were included in an early release of the data.

General study results and limits: Researchers left out some V segments, among them TRBV6-2 and TRBV6-3, as indistinguishable. Highly shared variants forming one cluster were likely a sequencing artifact. A few chains linked to CMV were shown in vitro to be specific for CMV antigens.

Germline V gene data show CDR1 as SGHRS and CDR2 as YFSETQ. V gave up 1 base and J gave up 6 bases, with 5 bases separating them. The CDR3 has 12 residues. A multiplex PCR was run with 60 Vbeta primers and 13 Jbeta primers. Sequencing used immunoSEQ multiplex PCR; TCRdb keeps in-frame clones, though not all of them. The sample holds around 110,000 clones; 50% to 70% are singletons and the top ten take roughly 9.7%. The receptor comes from a woman in her thirties or forties in good health and CMV-seropositive. Sample: PBMCs. V and J are TRBV5-1 and TRBJ2-1; no definite D call. The CDR3 sequence is CASSLIINEQFF. CDR3 DNA sequence: TGCGCCAGCAGCTTGATCATCAATGAGCAGTTCTTC.